This TCR beta chain appears in the sequencing data of a study of T cell responses to AZD1222 COVID-19 vaccine. The count of this clone is one. As yet, its antigen is unknown. The study, taken as a whole, reports: Unmutated variant regions are reportedly targeted by nearly half of spike-specific TCRs. Mostly white British, mostly female donors; authors suggested clonal diversity may be underestimated.

Measured with immunoSEQ multiplex PCR; TCRdb has only the in-frame clones, and not every one. The data contain about 200,000 clones, approximately 90% of them seen just once; the ten biggest clones take up less than 4.5%. Germline CDR1 SNHLY, CDR2 FYNNEI. V gave up 10 bases and J gave up 7 bases, with 16 bases separating them. There are 12 residues in the CDR3. The starting material was peripheral blood, obtained 28 days after the second dose of the MenACWY control vaccine. V usage is TRBV2 and J usage is TRBJ1-1; no reliable D call. The receptor's source is an adult who received the MenACWY meningococcal vaccine as a control. For the CDR3, the DNA is TGTGCCACCCGGTGGGCTTCGGATGAAGCTTTCTTT. Amino acid sequence: CATRWASDEAFF.